The count of the clone carrying this T cell receptor (beta chain) is one. Its antigen is undetermined. The data were produced by immunoSEQ multiplex PCR, yet TCRdb's version contains in-frame clones alone and is incomplete. The sample contains tens of thousands of clones, more than 75% of which appear only once. This sample was taken from a study of brain T cells in children with intractable seizures. Surgery cases with the highest brain T cell transcript signatures were chosen for sequencing. Patients received at least one anti-epileptic drug before surgery. Findings and caveats of the study: Pre- and post-surgery blood differed in depth, so pre-surgery absences may be undersampling. Only CDR3 sequence similarity suggested viral specificity, without known HCMV serostatus.

Trimming took 6 bases from V and 1 from J, leaving 16 bases between them. The CDR3 totals 16 residues. Looked up from germline, CDR1 is LNHDA and CDR2 is SQIVND (reference sequence). The sample here was peripheral blood, taken at surgery. This chain connects TRBV19 to TRBJ1-5; possible D gene TRBD1, 6 bases. This TCR came from a girl aged 2 to 9 with Rasmussen encephalitis and intractable seizures. The CDR3 loop is CASRNTGTRSNQPQHF. DNA of the CDR3: TGTGCCAGTAGGAATACCGGGACAAGGAGCAATCAGCCCCAGCATTTT.